This TCR beta chain was captured in a study of shared clonotypes between healthy human individuals. The data were produced by immunoSEQ multiplex PCR, yet TCRdb's version contains in-frame clones alone and is incomplete. The table has just over 2,000,000 clones, about 95% seen once. Points on this clone: Its antigen is not known.

The naive CD8 subset, CD45RO-negative cells positively selected for CCR7, excluded terminally differentiated effector memory CD45RA+ cells. All donors were healthy HIV-negative adults lacking recent acute infections or vaccinations. Study conclusions and caveats: The study found about 5% of naive CD4 clonotypes shared across a few donors. A limitation of the genetic and exposure-history diversity represented arose from few donors. Generation probabilities of non-shared clonotypes were lower (relative to those shared by all four donors).

Material: naive CD8+ T cells sorted from blood. The source of this sequence is a young man in good health.

The CDR3 is CASSYSEDPYGYTF. The CDR3 DNA follows: TGTGCCAGCAGTTACTCGGAGGATCCCTATGGCTACACCTTC. The chain joins TRBV6-6 to TRBJ1-2, with unresolved D. Germline lookup yields CDR1 MNHNY and CDR2 SVGAGI (reference sequence). The CDR3 extends over 14 amino acids. V lost 0 bases and J lost 4, with 9 bases in between.